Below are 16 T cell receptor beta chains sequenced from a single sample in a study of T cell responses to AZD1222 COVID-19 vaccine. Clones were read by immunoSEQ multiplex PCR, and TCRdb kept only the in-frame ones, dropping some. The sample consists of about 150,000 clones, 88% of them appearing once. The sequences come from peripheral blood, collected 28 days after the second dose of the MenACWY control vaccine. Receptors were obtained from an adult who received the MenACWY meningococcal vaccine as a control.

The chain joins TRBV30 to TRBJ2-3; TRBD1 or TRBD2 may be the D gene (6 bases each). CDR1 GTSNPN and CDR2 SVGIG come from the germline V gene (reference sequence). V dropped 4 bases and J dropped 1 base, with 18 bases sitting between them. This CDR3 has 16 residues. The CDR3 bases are TGTGCCTGGACCCCCCCGGGGGCCTTAGGCACAGATACGCAGTATTTT. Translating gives CAWTPPGALGTDTQYF.

The chain's CDR3 is CASSQIRGNTIYF. CDR3 sequence (DNA): TGTGCCAGCAGTCAAATCAGGGGGAACACCATATATTTT. The chain has TRBV12-3 or TRBV12-4 and TRBJ1-3; TRBD1 matches at 7 bases. Trimming cost V 5 bases and J 7 bases; bases outside gene matches: 5. The CDR3 contains 13 residues.

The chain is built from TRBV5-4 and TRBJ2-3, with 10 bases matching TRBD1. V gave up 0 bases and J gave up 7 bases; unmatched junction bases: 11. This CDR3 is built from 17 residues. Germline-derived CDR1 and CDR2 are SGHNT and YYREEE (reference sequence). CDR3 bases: TGTGCCAGCAGCTTGGCGGGACGACAGGGGGCGAGTTATACGCAGTATTTT. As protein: CASSLAGRQGASYTQYF. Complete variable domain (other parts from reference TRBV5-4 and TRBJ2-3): ETGVTQSPTHLIKTRGQQVTLRCSSQSGHNTVSWYQQALGQGPQFIFQYYREEENGRGNFPPRFSGLQFPNYSSELNVNALELDDSALYLCASSLAGRQGASYTQYFGPGTRLTVL.

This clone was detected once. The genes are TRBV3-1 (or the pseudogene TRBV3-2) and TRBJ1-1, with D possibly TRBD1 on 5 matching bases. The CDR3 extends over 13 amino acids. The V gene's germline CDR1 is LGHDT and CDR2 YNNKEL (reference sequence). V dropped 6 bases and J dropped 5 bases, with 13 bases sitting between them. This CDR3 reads CASSFGGGTEAFF. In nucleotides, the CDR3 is TGTGCCAGCAGTTTCGGGGGGGGAACTGAAGCTTTCTTT.

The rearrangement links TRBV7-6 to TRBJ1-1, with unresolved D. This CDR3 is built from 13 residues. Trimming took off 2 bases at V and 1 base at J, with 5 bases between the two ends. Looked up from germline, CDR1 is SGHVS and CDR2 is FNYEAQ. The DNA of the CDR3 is TGTGCCAGCAGCTTACGACGGAACACTGAAGCTTTCTTT. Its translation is CASSLRRNTEAFF.

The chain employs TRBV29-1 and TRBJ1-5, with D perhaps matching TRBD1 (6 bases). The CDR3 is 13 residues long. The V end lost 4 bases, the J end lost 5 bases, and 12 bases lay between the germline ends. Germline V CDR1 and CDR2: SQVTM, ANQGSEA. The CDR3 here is CSVVLTGDQPQHF. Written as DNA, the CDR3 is TGCAGCGTTGTTCTGACAGGAGATCAGCCCCAGCATTTT.

CDR3: CASSLLGGGDQPQHF. In DNA form, the CDR3 reads TGTGCCAGCAGTTTGTTAGGGGGCGGAGATCAGCCCCAGCATTTT. V gene TRBV28 combines with J gene TRBJ1-5; 7 positions match TRBD1. V trimming: 3 bases; J trimming: 5 bases; junction bases outside the gene matches: 7. This CDR3 region has 15 residues. Looked up from germline, CDR1 is MDHEN and CDR2 is SYDVKM. Combining the CDR3 with reference TRBV28 and TRBJ1-5 gives the whole variable domain DVKVTQSSRYLVKRTGEKVFLECVQDMDHENMFWYRQDPGLGLRLIYFSYDVKMKEKGDIPEGYSVSREKKERFSLILESASTNQTSMYLCASSLLGGGDQPQHFGDGTRLSIL.

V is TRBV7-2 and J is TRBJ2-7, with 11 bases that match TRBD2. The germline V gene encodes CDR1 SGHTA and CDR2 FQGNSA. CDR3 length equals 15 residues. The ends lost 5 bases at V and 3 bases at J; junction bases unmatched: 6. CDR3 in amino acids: CASSPASGRSYEQYF. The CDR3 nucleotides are TGTGCCAGCAGCCCAGCTAGCGGGAGGAGCTACGAGCAGTACTTC. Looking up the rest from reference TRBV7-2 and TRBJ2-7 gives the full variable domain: GAGVSQSPSNKVTEKGKDVELRCDPISGHTALYWYRQSLGQGLEFLIYFQGNSAPDKSGLPSDRFSAERTGGSVSTLTIQRTQQEDSAVYLCASSPASGRSYEQYFGPGTRLTVT.

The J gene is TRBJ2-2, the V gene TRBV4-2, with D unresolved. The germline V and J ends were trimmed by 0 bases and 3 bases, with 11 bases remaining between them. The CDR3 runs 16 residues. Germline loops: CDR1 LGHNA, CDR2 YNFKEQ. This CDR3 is CASSQDYSTYTGELFF. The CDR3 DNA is TGTGCCAGCAGCCAAGACTACAGTACATACACCGGGGAGCTGTTTTTT.

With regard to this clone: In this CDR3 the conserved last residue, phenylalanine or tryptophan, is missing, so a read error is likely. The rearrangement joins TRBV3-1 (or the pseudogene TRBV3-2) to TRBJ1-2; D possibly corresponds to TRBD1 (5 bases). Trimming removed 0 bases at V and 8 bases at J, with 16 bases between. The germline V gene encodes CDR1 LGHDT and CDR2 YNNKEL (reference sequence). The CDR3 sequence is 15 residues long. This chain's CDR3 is CASSQDPGTAWGYTL. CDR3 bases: TGTGCCAGCAGCCAAGATCCCGGGACGGCGTGGGGCTACACCCTC.

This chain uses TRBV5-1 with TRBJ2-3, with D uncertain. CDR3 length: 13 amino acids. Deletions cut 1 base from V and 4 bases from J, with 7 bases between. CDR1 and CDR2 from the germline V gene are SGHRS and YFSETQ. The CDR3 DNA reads TGCGCCAGCAGCTTGAATCTCCCAGATACGCAGTATTTT. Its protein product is CASSLNLPDTQYF.

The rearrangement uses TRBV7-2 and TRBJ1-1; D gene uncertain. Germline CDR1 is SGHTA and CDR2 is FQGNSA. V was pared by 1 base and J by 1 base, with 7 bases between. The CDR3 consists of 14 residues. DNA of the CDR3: TGTGCCAGCAGCTTAGGAGGGTGGAACACTGAAGCTTTCTTT. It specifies CASSLGGWNTEAFF.

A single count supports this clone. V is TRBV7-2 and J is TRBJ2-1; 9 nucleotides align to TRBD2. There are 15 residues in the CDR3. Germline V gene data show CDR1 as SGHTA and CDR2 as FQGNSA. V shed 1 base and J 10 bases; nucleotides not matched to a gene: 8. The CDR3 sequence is CASSLELAGGGEQFF. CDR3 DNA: TGTGCCAGCAGCTTAGAACTAGCGGGTGGGGGGGAGCAGTTCTTC.

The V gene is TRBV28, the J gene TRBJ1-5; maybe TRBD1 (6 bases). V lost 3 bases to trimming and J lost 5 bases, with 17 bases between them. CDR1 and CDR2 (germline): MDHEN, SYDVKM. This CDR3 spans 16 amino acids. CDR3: CASSFQGFRVDQPQHF. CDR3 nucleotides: TGTGCCAGCAGTTTTCAGGGGTTCCGAGTCGATCAGCCCCAGCATTTT.

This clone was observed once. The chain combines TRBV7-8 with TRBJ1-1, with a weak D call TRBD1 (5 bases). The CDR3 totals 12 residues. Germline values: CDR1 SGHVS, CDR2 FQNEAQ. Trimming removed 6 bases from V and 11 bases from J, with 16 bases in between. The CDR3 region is CASSYAPEGAFF. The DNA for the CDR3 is TGTGCCAGCAGTTATGCCCCGGAGGGGGCTTTCTTT. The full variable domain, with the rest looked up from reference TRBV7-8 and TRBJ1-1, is GAGVSQSPRYKVAKRGQDVALRCDPISGHVSLFWYQQALGQGPEFLTYFQNEAQLDKSGLPSDRFFAERPEGSVSTLKIQRTQQEDSAVYLCASSYAPEGAFFGQGTRLTVV.

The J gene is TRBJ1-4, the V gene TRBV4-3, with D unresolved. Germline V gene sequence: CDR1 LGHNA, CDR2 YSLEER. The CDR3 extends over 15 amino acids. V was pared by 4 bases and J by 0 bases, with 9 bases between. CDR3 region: CASSRGRTTNEKLFF. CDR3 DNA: TGCGCCAGCAGCCGAGGACGTACAACTAATGAAAAACTGTTTTTT.